A single sample is the source of the 28 T cell receptor beta chains below, sequenced in a study of T cell repertoires in cytomegalovirus infection. TCRdb used MiXCR to reprocess the reads, holding one entry per CDR3 protein. Among fewer than 200,000 distinct CDR3 sequences, roughly 9% were seen once, and the ten largest hold about 4.2%. The sequenced sample was PBMCs. The source of these receptors is a human donor in good health (CMV status not recorded). Some clones in this sample may be carry-over from other donors' samples.

This clonotype was counted ten times or more. The J gene is TRBJ1-2, the V gene TRBV28; D is unclear. CDR1 and CDR2 (germline): MDHEN, SYDVKM. Trimming took 4 bases from V and 6 from J, leaving 15 bases between them. The CDR3 consists of 14 residues. DNA for the CDR3: TGTGCCAGCAGTTCCCCGGGCCTGTCGAATGGCTACACCTTC. It specifies CASSSPGLSNGYTF.

This clonotype was found many times. CDR3: CASSSRAGNSPLHF. CDR3 DNA: TGTGCCAGCAGCTCACGGGCAGGGAATTCACCCCTCCACTTT. This chain uses TRBV7-2 with TRBJ1-6; D perhaps matches TRBD1 (5 bases). Germline V lookup: CDR1 SGHTA, CDR2 FQGNSA. The germline V and J ends were trimmed by 4 bases and 7 bases, with 11 bases remaining between them. CDR3 length: 14 amino acids.

The chain combines TRBV11-2 with TRBJ2-3; D not certain. Looked up from germline, CDR1 is SGHAT and CDR2 is FQNNGV. The V end was cut by 0 bases, the J end by 4 bases, with 11 bases between. The CDR3 consists of 15 residues. This chain's CDR3 is CASSLDVWEADTQYF. DNA for the CDR3: TGTGCCAGCAGCTTAGATGTTTGGGAAGCAGATACGCAGTATTTT.

This clonotype appeared many times. The genes are TRBV20-1 and TRBJ1-3; 7 bases map to TRBD1. The CDR3 is made up of 17 amino acids. Germline loops: CDR1 DFQATT, CDR2 SNEGSKA (reference sequence). J lost 2 bases, V lost 3 bases, and 13 bases had no gene match. The CDR3 DNA sequence: TGCAGTGCTAGGGCCTCAGGGGGGAAGAGTGCTGGAAACACCATATATTTT. Residues: CSARASGGKSAGNTIYF.

This clonotype was observed at least ten times. V gene TRBV7-2 combines with J gene TRBJ2-3; 16 bases map to TRBD2. CDR1 SGHTA and CDR2 FQGNSA come from the germline V gene. This CDR3 contains 19 residues. The V and J ends lost 6 bases and 1 base, in that order; junction bases with no gene match: 10. The CDR3 DNA sequence: TGTGCCAGCAGGCTAAGGGGACTAGCGGGGGGGGCCCGCACAGATACGCAGTATTTT. Translated: CASRLRGLAGGARTDTQYF.

This clonotype was found many times. The V gene is TRBV7-6, the J gene TRBJ1-5, with D maybe TRBD1 (5 bases). Germline V lookup: CDR1 SGHVS, CDR2 FNYEAQ. With 1 base removed from V and 1 base from J, the gap between germline ends came to 8 bases. The CDR3 contains 15 residues. CDR3 sequence reads: CASSLGGDSNQPQHF. The CDR3 nucleotides read TGTGCCAGCAGCTTAGGAGGGGACAGCAATCAGCCCCAGCATTTT.

By sample share, this clonotype is medium-sized (0.01 to 0.1%). The V gene is TRBV30, the J gene TRBJ2-3; TRBD1 matches 10 bases. After removal of 2 bases from V and 9 bases from J, the junction contained 14 bases not matched to a gene. There are 16 residues in the CDR3. Germline CDR1 and CDR2: GTSNPN and SVGIG (reference sequence). The CDR3 sequence: CAWSLESGTGERTQYF. In DNA form, the CDR3 reads TGTGCCTGGAGTCTGGAATCCGGGACAGGGGAGAGGACGCAGTATTTT.

The rearrangement joins TRBV29-1 to TRBJ1-2, with D possibly being TRBD1 (5 bases). This CDR3 has 11 residues. Germline loops: CDR1 SQVTM, CDR2 ANQGSEA. The germline V and J ends were trimmed by 3 bases and 8 bases, with 10 bases remaining between them. CDR3 bases: TGCAGCGTTGACCAGGGAGGGGGCTACACCTTC. It encodes CSVDQGGGYTF.

There are many counts of this clonotype. The J gene is TRBJ2-1, the V gene TRBV7-9; 9 nucleotides line up with TRBD2. Germline assignment: CDR1 SEHNR and CDR2 FQNEAQ (reference sequence). The length of the CDR3 is 16 residues. V was clipped by 5 bases and J by 4 bases; unmatched bases: 9. This CDR3 reads CASSATSGGTYNEQFF. CDR3 DNA sequence: TGTGCCAGCAGCGCCACAAGCGGGGGGACGTACAATGAGCAGTTCTTC. Looking up the rest from reference TRBV7-9 and TRBJ2-1 gives the full variable domain: DTGVSQNPRHKITKRGQNVTFRCDPISEHNRLYWYRQTLGQGPEFLTYFQNEAQLEKSRLLSDRFSAERPKGSFSTLEIQRTEQGDSAMYLCASSATSGGTYNEQFFGPGTRLTVL.

This clonotype was detected only a few times. The chain joins TRBV3-1 to TRBJ2-4; no reliable D call. Germline V gene sequence: CDR1 LGHDT, CDR2 YNNKEL (reference sequence). The CDR3 covers 14 residues. Deletions cut 6 bases from V and 3 bases from J, with 12 bases between. The CDR3 region has the DNA TGTGCCAGCAGTCCCGCGGTTGTCAAAAACATTCAGTACTTC. It specifies CASSPAVVKNIQYF. The full variable domain, rest sourced from reference TRBV3-1 and TRBJ2-4, is DTAVSQTPKYLVTQMGNDKSIKCEQNLGHDTMYWYKQDSKKFLKIMFSYNNKELIINETVPNRFSPKSPDKAHLNLHINSLELGDSAVYFCASSPAVVKNIQYFGAGTRLSVL.

This clonotype has only a few counts. The V call is TRBV30, the J call TRBJ2-2; D gene uncertain. Germline CDR1 is GTSNPN and CDR2 is SVGIG (reference sequence). Trimming left V 3 bases short and J 2 bases short, with 7 bases between. The CDR3 has 13 amino acids. The CDR3 here is CAWSQTNTGELFF. CDR3 sequence (DNA): TGTGCCTGGAGCCAAACAAACACCGGGGAGCTGTTTTTT.

The rearrangement links TRBV12-3 or TRBV12-4 to TRBJ1-5; D is possibly TRBD1 (5 bases). This CDR3 has 19 amino acids. V lost 3 bases and J 0 bases, leaving 21 bases between the germline ends. The CDR3 here is CASSFLQAVLLYSNQPQHF. The DNA of the CDR3 is TGTGCCAGCAGTTTCTTACAGGCGGTCCTCCTATATAGCAATCAGCCCCAGCATTTT.

This clonotype was recorded many times. CDR3 sequence reads: CASSRTSGRGGEQFF. Here the CDR3 DNA reads TGTGCCAGCAGCCGGACTAGCGGGAGGGGGGGTGAGCAGTTCTTC. This chain joins TRBV6-2 or TRBV6-3 and TRBJ2-1; 15 bases are shared with TRBD2. CDR3 length: 15 amino acids. The V segment lost 6 bases and the J segment 9 bases; nucleotides outside the gene matches: 6. Germline V gene data show CDR1 as MNHEY and CDR2 as SVGEGT.

This clonotype was found a few times. The rearrangement uses TRBV5-6 and TRBJ1-1; the match to TRBD1 covers 12 bases. Germline values: CDR1 SGHDT, CDR2 YYEEEE. Losses at the gene ends were 4 bases for V and 5 bases for J; bases not matched to a gene: 9. This CDR3 is 16 amino acids long. The CDR3 sequence is CASSTPGQGARTEAFF. DNA of the CDR3: TGTGCCAGCAGCACCCCGGGACAGGGGGCGAGGACTGAAGCTTTCTTT.

In this sample, this clonotype turned up a few times. This chain uses TRBV11-2 with TRBJ1-1, with D hard to call. This CDR3 is built from 17 residues. Germline V CDR1 and CDR2: SGHAT, FQNNGV. Deletions cut 3 bases from V and 2 bases from J, with 19 bases between. The CDR3 DNA is TGTGCCAGCAGCTTCTTGATCCGTAGACACCAAAACACTGAAGCTTTCTTT. Protein sequence: CASSFLIRRHQNTEAFF.

In its sample, this clonotype was seen many times. The chain joins TRBV19 to TRBJ2-1; perhaps D is TRBD1 or TRBD2 (5 bases each). V was shortened by 6 bases and J by 4 bases, with 13 bases between the two germline ends. The CDR3 runs 14 residues. Germline V lookup: CDR1 LNHDA, CDR2 SQIVND (reference sequence). Written as DNA, the CDR3 is TGTGCCAGTAGCCGGGACGGAGGATACAATGAGCAGTTCTTC. It codes for CASSRDGGYNEQFF. The full variable domain, completed using reference TRBV19 and TRBJ2-1, is DGGITQSPKYLFRKEGQNVTLSCEQNLNHDAMYWYRQDPGQGLRLIYYSQIVNDFQKGDIAEGYSVSREKKESFPLTVTSAQKNPTAFYLCASSRDGGYNEQFFGPGTRLTVL.

V and J are TRBV20-1 and TRBJ2-3, with a possible D match to TRBD2 (6 bases). From germline, CDR1 is DFQATT and CDR2 SNEGSKA (reference sequence). With 5 bases removed from V and 5 bases from J, the gap between germline ends came to 17 bases. This CDR3 has 14 residues. The CDR3 DNA follows: TGCAGTGCTCGGCGGAAGCGGGTGGGAGATACGCAGTATTTT. Its translation is CSARRKRVGDTQYF.

This clonotype turned up a few times. The chain has TRBV27 and TRBJ1-1; 9 bases align to TRBD1. CDR3 size: 15 residues. Germline values: CDR1 MNHEY, CDR2 SMNVEV (reference sequence). The V gene end was trimmed by 4 bases and the J gene end by 5 bases; junction bases not matched to a gene: 8. DNA for the CDR3: TGTGCCAGCAGTTCAACCGGGACAGGGATGACTGAAGCTTTCTTT. This sequence encodes CASSSTGTGMTEAFF.

The table lists this clonotype with many counts. The chain joins TRBV7-2 to TRBJ2-1; perhaps TRBD1 as D (7 bases). From germline, CDR1 is SGHTA and CDR2 FQGNSA. The CDR3 is made up of 16 amino acids. The V and J ends lost 3 bases and 2 bases respectively, with 14 bases between them. The CDR3 reads CASSLGRGDTYNEQFF. The CDR3 DNA reads TGTGCCAGCAGCTTGGGCAGGGGGGATACCTACAATGAGCAGTTCTTC. The full variable domain, with the rest looked up from reference TRBV7-2 and TRBJ2-1, is GAGVSQSPSNKVTEKGKDVELRCDPISGHTALYWYRQSLGQGLEFLIYFQGNSAPDKSGLPSDRFSAERTGGSVSTLTIQRTQQEDSAVYLCASSLGRGDTYNEQFFGPGTRLTVL.

This clonotype was counted at least ten times. The chain employs TRBV12-3 or TRBV12-4 and TRBJ1-4; 9 bases fit TRBD1. This CDR3 has 16 amino acids. The V gene end was trimmed by 5 bases and the J gene end by 4 bases; junction bases not matched to a gene: 8. CDR3 coding DNA: TGTGCCAGCAGTCTGGGGACAGGGCAGGGTAATGAAAAACTGTTTTTT. Translated: CASSLGTGQGNEKLFF.

This clonotype was seen many times. J is TRBJ2-3 and V is TRBV6-1, with 7 bases matching TRBD1. Germline V CDR1 and CDR2: MNHNS, SASEGT. The length of the CDR3 is 13 residues. The V gene end was trimmed by 9 bases and the J gene end by 1 base; junction bases not matched to a gene: 4. The CDR3: CASNRGRTDTQYF. CDR3 sequence (DNA): TGTGCCAGTAACAGGGGACGCACAGATACGCAGTATTTT.

In this sample, this clonotype turned up many times. This chain joins TRBV5-1 and TRBJ2-7; D might be TRBD2 (6 bases). V lost 4 bases to trimming and J lost 5 bases, with 19 bases between them. Germline-derived CDR1 and CDR2 are SGHRS and YFSETQ. There are 15 residues in the CDR3. The CDR3 nucleotides are TGCGCCAGCAGCGCCGGAGGGCAGATTAACCACGAGCAGTACTTC. It yields the protein CASSAGGQINHEQYF.

This clonotype was seen just once. A much bigger clone sits one base away, suggesting this may be a read error. The chain combines TRBV7-2 with TRBJ2-7; unclear D gene. Trimming took 8 bases from V and 4 from J, leaving 18 bases between them. The CDR3 loop spans 14 amino acids. Germline V CDR1 and CDR2: SGHTA, FQGNSA. CDR3 sequence reads: CASRSRADTYEQYF. In DNA, the CDR3 is TGTGCCAGCCGTTCACGAGCCGACACTTACGAGCAGTACTTC. Full variable domain (remainder filled in from reference TRBV7-2 and TRBJ2-7): GAGVSQSPSNKVTEKGKDVELRCDPISGHTALYWYRQSLGQGLEFLIYFQGNSAPDKSGLPSDRFSAERTGGSVSTLTIQRTQQEDSAVYLCASRSRADTYEQYFGPGTRLTVT.

The chain couples TRBV30 to TRBJ1-2; unclear D gene. There are 11 residues in the CDR3. CDR1 is GTSNPN, CDR2 SVGIG, per germline (reference sequence). V lost 5 bases and J 2 bases, leaving 6 bases between the germline ends. CDR3 nucleotides: TGTGCCTGGGACGGAAACTATGGCTACACCTTC. Its translation: CAWDGNYGYTF.

Many counts were recorded for this clonotype. V usage is TRBV28 and J usage is TRBJ1-1; D gene uncertain. The CDR3 runs to 14 residues. Germline V gives CDR1 MDHEN, CDR2 SYDVKM. Trimming removed 3 bases at V and 0 bases at J, with 8 bases between. The CDR3 DNA is TGTGCCAGCAGTTTCTCTGATTTGAACACTGAAGCTTTCTTT. Its protein product is CASSFSDLNTEAFF.

The rearrangement joins TRBV19 to TRBJ1-2; D remains ambiguous. The CDR3 sequence is 12 residues long. Trimming took off 3 bases at V and 8 bases at J, with 10 bases between the two ends. Germline V CDR1 and CDR2: LNHDA, SQIVND (reference sequence). Here the CDR3 reads CASSMDFGGYTF. The CDR3 DNA is TGTGCCAGTAGTATGGATTTCGGGGGCTACACCTTC.

The rearrangement uses TRBV5-1 and TRBJ1-4; TRBD1 aligns across 8 bases. The CDR3 is 14 residues long. CDR1 is SGHRS, CDR2 YFSETQ, per germline. With V trimmed by 5 bases and J by 4 bases, 4 bases remained unmatched. The CDR3 here is CASRRTGSNEKLFF. CDR3 DNA: TGCGCCAGCAGGAGGACAGGGAGTAATGAAAAACTGTTTTTT.

This clonotype was counted many times. The chain recombines TRBV7-3 with TRBJ1-1; D unclear. Germline V gene data show CDR1 as SGHTA and CDR2 as FQGTGA. This CDR3 comprises 17 residues. V lost 1 base and J 2 bases, leaving 17 bases between the germline ends. CDR3 residues: CASSLNPPVLLNTEAFF. The CDR3 DNA is TGTGCCAGCAGCTTAAATCCTCCTGTCCTCCTAAACACTGAAGCTTTCTTT.